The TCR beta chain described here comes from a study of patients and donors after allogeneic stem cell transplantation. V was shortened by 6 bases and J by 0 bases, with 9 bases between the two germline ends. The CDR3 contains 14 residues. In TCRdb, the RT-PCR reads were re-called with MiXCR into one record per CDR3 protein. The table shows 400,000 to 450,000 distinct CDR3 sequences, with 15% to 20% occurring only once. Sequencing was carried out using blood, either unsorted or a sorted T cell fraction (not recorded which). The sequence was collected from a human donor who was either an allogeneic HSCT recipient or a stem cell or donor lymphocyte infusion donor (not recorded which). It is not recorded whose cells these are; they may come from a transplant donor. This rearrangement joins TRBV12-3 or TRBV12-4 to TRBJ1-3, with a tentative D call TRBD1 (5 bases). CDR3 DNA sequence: TGTGCCAGCAGGGCCGGGGGCTCTGGAAACACCATATATTTT. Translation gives CASRAGGSGNTIYF.